This T cell receptor (beta chain) was sequenced during a study of blood T cell repertoires in COVID-19. Study at large: Italy, Spain and the United States were the sources of the convalescent and acute COVID-19 samples. Sources were T cells, B-cell-depleted T cells, or PBMCs; the material itself was cDNA or gDNA.

In the source study's methods: How many nucleated cells were present was estimated from reference gene primer amplification. Assay: immunoSEQ multiplex PCR; the TCRdb copy retains only in-frame clones and omits some. The V and J calls and clone size were taken over from that table, and D and trimming were inferred from the DNA. Among hundreds of thousands of clones listed, 88% were seen once. After removal of 2 bases from V and 4 bases from J, the junction contained 6 bases not matched to a gene. Germline CDR1 and CDR2: SGHKS and YYEKEE (reference sequence). The CDR3 consists of 15 residues. Cohort placement rested on clinical history that participants reported themselves.

The source material was PBMCs or T cells enriched from blood (not recorded which). This TCR was sampled from a woman between 25 and 40 years old who had recovered from COVID-19. V gene TRBV5-5 combines with J gene TRBJ1-2; 9 bases align to TRBD1. The CDR3 protein is CASSFGTGWGYGYTF. The CDR3 region has the DNA TGTGCCAGCAGCTTCGGGACAGGGTGGGGCTATGGCTACACCTTC.